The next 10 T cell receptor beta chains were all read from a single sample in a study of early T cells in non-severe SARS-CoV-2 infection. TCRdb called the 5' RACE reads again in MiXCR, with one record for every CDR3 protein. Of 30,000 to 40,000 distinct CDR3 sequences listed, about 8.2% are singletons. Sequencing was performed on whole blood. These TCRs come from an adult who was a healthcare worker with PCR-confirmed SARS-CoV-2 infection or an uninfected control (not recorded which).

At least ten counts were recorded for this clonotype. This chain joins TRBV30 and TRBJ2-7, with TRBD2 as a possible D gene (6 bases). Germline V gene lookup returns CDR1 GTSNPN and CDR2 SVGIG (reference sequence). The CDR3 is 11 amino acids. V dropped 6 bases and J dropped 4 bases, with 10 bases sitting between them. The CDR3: CACAGRYEQYF. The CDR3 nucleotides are TGTGCCTGCGCAGGGAGGTACGAGCAGTACTTC.

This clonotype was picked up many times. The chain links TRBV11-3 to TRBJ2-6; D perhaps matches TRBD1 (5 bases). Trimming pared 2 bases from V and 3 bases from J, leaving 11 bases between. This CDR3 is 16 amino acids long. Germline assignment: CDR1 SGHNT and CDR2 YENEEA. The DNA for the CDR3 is TGTGCCAGCAGCTTAAGGGGCCCTCTTGGGGCCAACGTCCTGACTTTC. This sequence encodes CASSLRGPLGANVLTF.

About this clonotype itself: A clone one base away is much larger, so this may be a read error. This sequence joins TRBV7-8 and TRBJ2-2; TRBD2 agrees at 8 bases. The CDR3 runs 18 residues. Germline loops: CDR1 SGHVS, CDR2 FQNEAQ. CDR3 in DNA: TGTGCCAGCAGCTTTCCCTTTCTAGCGGGCACTGACGACGGGGAGCTGATTTTT. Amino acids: CASSFPFLAGTDDGELIF.

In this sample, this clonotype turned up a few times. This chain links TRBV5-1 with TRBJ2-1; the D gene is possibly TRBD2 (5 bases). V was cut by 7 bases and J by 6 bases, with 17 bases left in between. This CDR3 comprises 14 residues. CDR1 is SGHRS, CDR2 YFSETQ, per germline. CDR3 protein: CASGGYDLPNEQFF. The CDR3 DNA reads TGCGCCAGCGGCGGGTACGACCTCCCCAATGAGCAGTTCTTC.

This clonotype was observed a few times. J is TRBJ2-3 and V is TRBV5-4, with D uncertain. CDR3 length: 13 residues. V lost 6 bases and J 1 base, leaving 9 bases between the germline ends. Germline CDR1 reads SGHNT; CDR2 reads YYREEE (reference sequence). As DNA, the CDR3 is TGTGCCAGCAAGGACGTTGGCACAGATACGCAGTATTTT. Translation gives CASKDVGTDTQYF. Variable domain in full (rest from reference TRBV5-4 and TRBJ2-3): ETGVTQSPTHLIKTRGQQVTLRCSSQSGHNTVSWYQQALGQGPQFIFQYYREEENGRGNFPPRFSGLQFPNYSSELNVNALELDDSALYLCASKDVGTDTQYFGPGTRLTVL.

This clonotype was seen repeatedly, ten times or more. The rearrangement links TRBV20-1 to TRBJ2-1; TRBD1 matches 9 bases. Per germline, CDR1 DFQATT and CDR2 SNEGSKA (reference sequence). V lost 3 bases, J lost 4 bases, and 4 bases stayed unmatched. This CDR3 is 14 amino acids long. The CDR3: CSASNRGRYNEQFF. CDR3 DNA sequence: TGCAGTGCTAGTAACAGGGGGCGGTACAATGAGCAGTTCTTC.

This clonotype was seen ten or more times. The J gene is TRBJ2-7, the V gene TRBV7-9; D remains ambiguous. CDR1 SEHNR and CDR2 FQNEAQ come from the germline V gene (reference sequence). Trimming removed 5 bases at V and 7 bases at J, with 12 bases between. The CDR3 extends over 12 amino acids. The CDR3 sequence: CASSPTPREQYF. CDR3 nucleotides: TGTGCCAGCAGCCCCACCCCGAGAGAGCAGTACTTC.

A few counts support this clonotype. In DNA, the CDR3 is TGTGCCAGCATAAGGGTAGGCGCCAACACTGAAGCTTTCTTT. It yields the protein CASIRVGANTEAFF. V usage is TRBV6-5 and J usage is TRBJ1-1; D gene ambiguous. In germline, CDR1 is MNHEY, CDR2 SVGAGI. The V gene lost 7 bases and the J gene lost 2 bases, with 14 bases spanning the gap. This CDR3 is 14 amino acids long.

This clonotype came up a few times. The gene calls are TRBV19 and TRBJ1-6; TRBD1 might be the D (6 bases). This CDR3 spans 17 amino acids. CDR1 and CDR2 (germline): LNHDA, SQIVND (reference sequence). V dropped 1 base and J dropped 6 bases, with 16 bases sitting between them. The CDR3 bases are TGTGCCAGTAGTATAGCCGGCGGACAGCTTCTTAATTCACCCCTCCACTTT. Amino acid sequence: CASSIAGGQLLNSPLHF.

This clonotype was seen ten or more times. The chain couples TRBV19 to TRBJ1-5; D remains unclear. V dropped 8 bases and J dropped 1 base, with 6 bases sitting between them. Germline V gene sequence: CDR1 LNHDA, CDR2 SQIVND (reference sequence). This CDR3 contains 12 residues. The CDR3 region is CASRSSNQPQHF. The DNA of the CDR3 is TGTGCCAGTCGTTCGAGCAATCAGCCCCAGCATTTT.